This TCR beta chain was sequenced during a study of blood T cell repertoires in COVID-19. Study details: Donors in the United States, Italy and Spain gave samples during acute or convalescent COVID-19. T cells, B-cell-depleted T cells, or PBMCs provided the cDNA or gDNA that served as material.

Germline CDR1 SGHNT, CDR2 YENEEA. The CDR3 spans 15 residues. Trimming stripped 2 bases from V and 3 bases from J, with 11 bases between. Under the authors' procedure: Estimated nucleated cell counts came from reference gene primer amplification. The table came from immunoSEQ multiplex PCR; TCRdb's copy has only in-frame clones and leaves some out. That table supplies the V and J calls and clone size; D and trimming were determined from the DNA. The profile covers about 370,000 clones, with 85% to 90% appearing a single time and about 6.8% taken by the ten largest. The chain couples TRBV11-3 to TRBJ2-1; D possibly corresponds to TRBD2 (5 bases). This sequence originates from a man younger than 30 with active or convalescent COVID-19. Sequenced material: peripheral blood. CDR3 region: CASSLTLASYNEQFF. CDR3 in DNA: TGTGCCAGCAGCTTAACGCTAGCCAGCTACAATGAGCAGTTCTTC.